The 6 T cell receptor beta chains presented below share a single source sample, sequenced in a study of cytomegalovirus exposure and HLA in healthy donors. PCR amplification relied on 60 Vbeta primers (plus 13 Jbeta primers). Assay: immunoSEQ multiplex PCR; the TCRdb copy retains only in-frame clones and omits some. The specimen's table records 29,000 or so clones. Sequencing was done on a sample of PBMCs. These receptors were taken from a man aged 25 to 45 in good health and CMV-seronegative.

CDR3 loop: CASSEGGPKTAGYTF. The CDR3 DNA is TGTGCCAGCAGTGAAGGGGGGCCGAAGACCGCCGGCTACACCTTC. The chain couples TRBV6-1 to TRBJ1-2, with D perhaps matching TRBD1 (6 bases). V shed 1 base and J shed 8 bases, with 17 bases lying between them. Germline values: CDR1 MNHNS, CDR2 SASEGT. This CDR3 is built from 15 residues.

CDR3 in amino acids: CASSPWTDLGGYTF. CDR3 in DNA: TGTGCCAGCAGCCCATGGACAGACCTGGGTGGCTACACCTTC. This rearrangement joins TRBV7-9 to TRBJ1-2; D is possibly TRBD1 (6 bases). CDR3 length equals 14 residues. Trimming took off 5 bases at V and 7 bases at J, with 17 bases between the two ends. Germline V lookup: CDR1 SEHNR, CDR2 FQNEAQ (reference sequence).

The V call is TRBV25-1, the J call TRBJ2-7, with a weak D call TRBD2 (7 bases). CDR3 length: 16 amino acids. Germline V lookup: CDR1 MGHDK, CDR2 SYGVNS. V gave up 3 bases and J gave up 3 bases, with 18 bases separating them. The CDR3 nucleotides are TGTGCCAGCAGTGAGGGGGCGGGGGACGCCCTCTACGAGCAGTACTTC. Its protein is CASSEGAGDALYEQYF.

The V gene is TRBV10-3, the J gene TRBJ2-2; 10 bases are shared with TRBD1. Germline V gives CDR1 ENHRY, CDR2 SYGVKD. Germline trimming cut 5 bases from V and 1 base from J; bases unmatched to any gene: 4. The length of the CDR3 is 16 residues. The DNA of the CDR3 is TGTGCCATCAGTACGGACAGGGGGGTGAACACCGGGGAGCTGTTTTTT. Protein sequence: CAISTDRGVNTGELFF.

This rearrangement joins TRBV12-5 to TRBJ2-1; 14 bases are shared with TRBD2. This CDR3 is built from 18 residues. Germline values: CDR1 LGHNT, CDR2 FRNRAP. Losses at the gene ends were 2 bases for V and 8 bases for J; bases not matched to a gene: 11. This CDR3 reads CASGLRLAGGGIEDEQFF. CDR3 DNA: TGTGCTAGTGGTTTGAGACTAGCGGGGGGGGGAATTGAGGATGAGCAGTTCTTC. The full variable domain, with the rest looked up from reference TRBV12-5 and TRBJ2-1, is DARVTQTPRHKVTEMGQEVTMRCQPILGHNTVFWYRQTMMQGLELLAYFRNRAPLDDSGMPKDRFSAEMPDATLATLKIQPSEPRDSAVYFCASGLRLAGGGIEDEQFFGPGTRLTVL.

V usage is TRBV19 and J usage is TRBJ1-4; 8 nucleotides line up with TRBD1. Trimming at V came to 4 bases and at J to 1 base, leaving 5 bases not matched to a gene. The CDR3 totals 16 residues. The germline V gene has CDR1 LNHDA and CDR2 SQIVND (reference sequence). CDR3 sequence (DNA): TGTGCCAGTAGTACGGACAGGGCAGGAACTAATGAAAAACTGTTTTTT. This translates into CASSTDRAGTNEKLFF.